This T cell receptor beta chain comes out of a study of blood T cells in healthy people across ages. Study-level points and caveats: Compared with aged donors, long-lived donors showed fewer expanded clones, suggesting selection.

Researchers collected about 9.1 milliliters of peripheral blood from every single donor. This CDR3 spans 14 amino acids. The trim removed 6 bases at V and 2 bases at J, leaving 3 bases unmatched. The germline gives CDR1 SNHLY, CDR2 FYNNEI. This clonotype was recorded only once. Its target is unknown. With a J-beta primer mix and a sample-barcoded 5' primer, a second PCR ran about 7 to 11 cycles. Each CDR3 protein gets one entry after TCRdb re-called the 5' RACE reads with MiXCR. The sample comprises 650,000 to 1,000,000 distinct CDR3 sequences, roughly 34% of which are singletons, and 10% to 15% rests with the top ten.

The TCR comes from a man aged 18 to 29 in good health. The sequencing input was blood. The chain carries TRBV2 and TRBJ2-3; 9 positions agree with TRBD2. CDR3 sequence reads: CASRAGGHTDTQYF. In nucleotides, the CDR3 is TGTGCCAGCAGAGCGGGGGGCCACACAGATACGCAGTATTTT.